This T cell receptor beta chain emerged from a study of blood T cell repertoires in COVID-19. Study information: Samples representing acute and convalescent COVID-19 were sourced from the United States, Italy and Spain. Sources were T cells, B-cell-depleted T cells, or PBMCs; the material itself was cDNA or gDNA.

Original data processing: Cell counts per sample came from amplifying reference gene primers. The assay was immunoSEQ multiplex PCR, and TCRdb's table has in-frame clones only and misses some. Clonal size and the V and J genes are those of that table, whereas D and trimming came from the DNA. The data hold about 120,000 clones, with 75% to 90% observed a single time. This CDR3 is 16 amino acids long. The V gene's germline CDR1 is LGHNA and CDR2 YNFKEQ. V was shortened by 0 bases and J by 3 bases, with 11 bases between the two germline ends. The chain recombines TRBV4-2 with TRBJ2-2; no firm D call. This sequence originates from a man in his 70s with active or convalescent COVID-19. The sequencing sample was made of peripheral blood. The CDR3 loop is CASSQDKLLDTGELFF. Here the CDR3 DNA reads TGTGCCAGCAGCCAAGATAAGCTCCTTGACACCGGGGAGCTGTTTTTT.